Listed below are T cell receptor beta chains from one sample, sequenced in a study of blood T cells in healthy people across ages. TCRdb redid the calling of the 5' RACE reads with MiXCR, one entry per CDR3 protein. The data hold approximately 730,000 distinct CDR3 sequences, with 43% observed a single time. What was sequenced was blood. These receptors were collected from a woman aged 55-70 years in good health. CDR3s include the opening cysteine and the closing phenylalanine or tryptophan. D genes are given only for firm matches. Rows give clone size only sometimes, using once, few, many, or a class for an expanded clone.

TRBV10-3	few	TRBJ2-5	-	TGTGCCATCAGTGAGTCGCGCCTCATGGGATCCCAACCCCAAGAGACCCAGTACTTC	CAISESRLMGSQPQETQYF
TRBV9	few	TRBJ2-1	TRBD1	TGTGCCAGCAGTATGGGACAGGGGTCCTACAATGAGCAGTTCTTC	CASSMGQGSYNEQFF
TRBV7-9	-	TRBJ2-3	-	TGTGCCAGCAGCTTAGCGGCGGGGAAGGGAGATACGCAGTATTTT	CASSLAAGKGDTQYF
TRBV29-1	many	TRBJ2-3	TRBD2	TGCAGCGTCGCGGGGGGGACAGATTTCACAGATACGCAGTATTTT	CSVAGGTDFTDTQYF
TRBV3-1	few	TRBJ2-7	-	TGTGCCAGCAGCCAGGGAGGTTTGTCCAACTACGAGCAGTACTTC	CASSQGGLSNYEQYF
TRBV7-2	-	TRBJ2-1	TRBD1	TGTGCCAGCAGCTCTCAAGGACAGGGCTTAAGCAATGAGCAGTTCTTC	CASSSQGQGLSNEQFF
TRBV7-3	-	TRBJ2-1	TRBD2	TGTGCCAGCAGCTTAGGGGTTCCTAGCGGGGGGCCATCCTCCTACAATGAGCAGTTCTTC	CASSLGVPSGGPSSYNEQFF
TRBV10-3	few	TRBJ2-5	TRBD2	TGTGCCATAACCGGGACTAGCGGGTACAATGAGCAGTACTTC	CAITGTSGYNEQYF
TRBV5-1	few	TRBJ1-1	-	TGCGCCAGCAGCTTGAGACGGGACACTGAAGCTTTCTTT	CASSLRRDTEAFF
TRBV20-1	-	TRBJ2-3	TRBD2	TGCAGTGCTAGCCTAGCGGGGGGCGTGAATACGCAGTATTTT	CSASLAGGVNTQYF
TRBV29-1	many	TRBJ2-1	-	TGCAGCGCAAGGTCCAACAATGAGCAGTTCTTC	CSARSNNEQFF
TRBV3-1	-	TRBJ2-5	TRBD1	TGTGCCAGCAGCCAGAAGGACAGGCAAGGGACCCAGTACTTC	CASSQKDRQGTQYF
TRBV7-3	-	TRBJ1-1	-	TGTGCCAGCAGCTTAAATTCGGCTTTCCCTGAAGCTTTCTTT	CASSLNSAFPEAFF
TRBV5-6	-	TRBJ2-7	TRBD2	TGTGCCAGCAGCTCCTCCGGGCGCGGGACTAGCGGGGCCTACGAGCAGTACTTC	CASSSSGRGTSGAYEQYF
TRBV29-1	-	TRBJ1-1	-	TGCAGCGTTGAACTCGGAAGAAGGACTGAAGCTTTCTTT	CSVELGRRTEAFF
TRBV5-6	-	TRBJ1-1	-	TGTGCCAGCAGCTCAACCAGGACCGGAGAAGCTTTCTTT	CASSSTRTGEAFF
TRBV3-1	few	TRBJ2-7	-	TGTGCCAGCAGCCAAGTCGGGCCAGCCGGCTACGAGCAGTACTTC	CASSQVGPAGYEQYF
TRBV2	-	TRBJ1-5	-	TGTGCCAGCAGTGAGGGGTCCTGGAATCAGCCCCAGCATTTT	CASSEGSWNQPQHF
TRBV12-3/TRBV12-4	-	TRBJ1-6	-	TGTGCCAGCAGTTTTCGTGCTCATTCACCCCTCCACTTT	CASSFRAHSPLHF
TRBV9	few	TRBJ2-3	TRBD2	TGTGCCAGCAGCGTAGGACTGGCGGGAGAAGCAGATACGCAGTATTTT	CASSVGLAGEADTQYF
TRBV7-9	-	TRBJ1-5	-	TGTGCCAGCAGCTTATCTCGGGGGGGTAGAAATCAGCCCCAGCATTTT	CASSLSRGGRNQPQHF
TRBV29-1	-	TRBJ1-5	-	TGCAGCGTTAGGAGGGGGGACAATCAGCCCCAGCATTTT	CSVRRGDNQPQHF
TRBV28	-	TRBJ2-1	TRBD1	TGTGCCAGCAGCTGGATCCAGGGGGATGAGCAGTTCTTC	CASSWIQGDEQFF
TRBV20-1	few	TRBJ2-3	TRBD2	TGCAGTGCTAGAGATACCGGGCTAGCGGGAGGAGATACGCAGTATTTT	CSARDTGLAGGDTQYF
TRBV21-1	once	TRBJ1-1	-	TGTGCCAGCAGCAAAGGGGGACAGGATCTCACTGAAGCTTTCTTT	CASSKGGQDLTEAFF
TRBV28	-	TRBJ2-6	-	TGTGCCAGCAGTTTAATAAGCTCTGGGGCCAACGTCCCGACTTTC	CASSLISSGANVPTF
TRBV12-5	-	TRBJ2-5	TRBD2	TGTGCTAGTGGTTTGGTACTGGGACTAGCAATTAAGGGGGAACAAGAGACCCAGTACTTC	CASGLVLGLAIKGEQETQYF
TRBV27	few	TRBJ2-6	-	TGTGCCAGCACCCGGACTCACTCTGGGGCCAACGTCCTGACTTTC	CASTRTHSGANVLTF